A single TCR beta chain is shown here with its context. The antigen is undetermined. The germline V gene encodes CDR1 SGHVS and CDR2 FQNEAQ. With V trimmed by 5 bases and J by 1 base, 12 bases remained unmatched. The CDR3 is 18 amino acids. Original data processing: Junction-only sequences without quality scores came from ImmunoSEQ, so filtering differed. Sequencing used immunoSEQ multiplex PCR; TCRdb keeps in-frame clones, though not all of them. For V, J and clone size, that table is used; D and trimming come from the DNA. This table has roughly 1.5 million clones, around 98% appearing once. This specimen belongs to a study of shared clonotypes between healthy human individuals. Regarding the study as a whole: Clonotype sharing among donors was thought likely to change with sequencing depth. When naive CD4 clonotypes were compared across a few donors, 5% to 5.5% were shared.

The rearrangement links TRBV7-8 to TRBJ1-5, with 9 bases identical to TRBD1. This TCR was sampled from a man aged 25-45 years in good health. Sequences were obtained from naive CD4+ T cells sorted from blood. Subset: CD45RA+ positively selected. CDR3 amino acids: CASSITRTGVLSNQPQHF. CDR3 in DNA: TGTGCCAGCAGCATCACCCGGACAGGGGTTCTAAGCAATCAGCCCCAGCATTTT.